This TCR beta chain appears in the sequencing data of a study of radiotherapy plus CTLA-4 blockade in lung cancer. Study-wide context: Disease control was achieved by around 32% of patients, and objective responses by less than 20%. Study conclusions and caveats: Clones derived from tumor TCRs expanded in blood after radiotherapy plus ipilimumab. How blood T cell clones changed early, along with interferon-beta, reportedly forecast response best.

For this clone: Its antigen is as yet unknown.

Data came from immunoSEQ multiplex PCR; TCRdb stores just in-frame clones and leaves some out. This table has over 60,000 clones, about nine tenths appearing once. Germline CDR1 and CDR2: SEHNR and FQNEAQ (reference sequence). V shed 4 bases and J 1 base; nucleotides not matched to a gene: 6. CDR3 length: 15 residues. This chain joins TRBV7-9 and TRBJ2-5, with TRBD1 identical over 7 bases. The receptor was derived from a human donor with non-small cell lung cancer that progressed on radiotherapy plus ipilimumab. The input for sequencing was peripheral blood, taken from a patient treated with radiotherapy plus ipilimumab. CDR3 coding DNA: TGTGCCAGCAGCTACAGGGGACGGGCCCAAGAGACCCAGTACTTC. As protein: CASSYRGRAQETQYF.